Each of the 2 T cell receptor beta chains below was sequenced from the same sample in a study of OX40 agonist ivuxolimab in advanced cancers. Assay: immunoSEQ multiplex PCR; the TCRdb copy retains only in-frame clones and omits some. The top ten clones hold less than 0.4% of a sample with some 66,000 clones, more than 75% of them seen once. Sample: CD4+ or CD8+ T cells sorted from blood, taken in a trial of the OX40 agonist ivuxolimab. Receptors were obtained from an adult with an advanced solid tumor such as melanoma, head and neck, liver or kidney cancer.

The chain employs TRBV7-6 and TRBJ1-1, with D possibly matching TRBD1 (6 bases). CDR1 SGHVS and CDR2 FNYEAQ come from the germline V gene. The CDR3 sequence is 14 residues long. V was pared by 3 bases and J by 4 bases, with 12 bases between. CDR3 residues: CASSLAGVSTEAFF. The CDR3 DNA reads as TGTGCCAGCAGCTTGGCAGGGGTGAGCACTGAAGCTTTCTTT.

In DNA form, the CDR3 reads TGTGCCAGCAGCGTCGGACAGGGGCCGCAAGGTACCCAGTACTTC. Protein sequence: CASSVGQGPQGTQYF. The V call is TRBV9, the J call TRBJ2-5, with 9 bases lining up with TRBD1. Germline-derived CDR1 and CDR2 are SGDLS and YYNGEE. This CDR3 region has 15 residues. Trimming took 2 bases from V and 8 from J; bases not matched to a gene: 10.